This TCR beta chain was captured in a study of cytomegalovirus exposure and HLA in healthy donors. Findings and limits, study-wide: In a later analysis, a missense DCLRE1C variant was linked to TCR beta V- and J-gene trimming.

Germline V gene data show CDR1 as SGHNT and CDR2 as YYREEE (reference sequence). V trimming: 4 bases; J trimming: 0 bases; junction bases outside the gene matches: 7. The CDR3 runs to 17 residues. Both 60 Vbeta primers and 13 Jbeta primers went into the PCR. The assay was immunoSEQ multiplex PCR, and TCRdb's table has in-frame clones only and misses some. The sample table includes roughly 69,000 clones. As concerns this clone: Its target is unknown.

This receptor was identified in a woman aged 25 to 45 in good health and CMV-seronegative. The material sequenced was PBMCs. V and J are TRBV5-4 and TRBJ1-1, with 12 bases lining up with TRBD1. Written as DNA, the CDR3 is TGTGCCAGCAGCCGGGACAGGGGGCTATGGGTGAACACTGAAGCTTTCTTT. Protein sequence: CASSRDRGLWVNTEAFF.